This TCR beta chain derives from a study of memory CD4+ T cells and cytomegalovirus serostatus. This clone has a handful of counts. TCRdb's copy holds only in-frame clones and misses some; the assay was immunoSEQ multiplex PCR. The sample has around 45,000 clones, over 65% seen once. The sort gate was single viable CD3+CD4+CD8-CD45RO+ cells for memory CD4+ T cells. Serostatus was set by detecting CMV pp150, pp28, p38, p52 IgG. After thawing, CD4+ T cells were positively selected. This TCR was sampled from an adult in good health and CMV-seronegative. The sequenced sample consisted of memory CD4+ T cells from blood.

CDR3 in DNA: TGTGCCAGCACCAAAGGGGGGGCTAGGGAGACCCAGTACTTC. Translating gives CASTKGGARETQYF. V and J are TRBV7-8 and TRBJ2-5; D is perhaps TRBD2 (7 bases). This CDR3 contains 14 residues. V dropped 7 bases and J dropped 5 bases, with 17 bases sitting between them. The germline gives CDR1 SGHVS, CDR2 FQNEAQ. Complete variable domain (other parts from reference TRBV7-8 and TRBJ2-5): GAGVSQSPRYKVAKRGQDVALRCDPISGHVSLFWYQQALGQGPEFLTYFQNEAQLDKSGLPSDRFFAERPEGSVSTLKIQRTQQEDSAVYLCASTKGGARETQYFGPGTRLLVL.